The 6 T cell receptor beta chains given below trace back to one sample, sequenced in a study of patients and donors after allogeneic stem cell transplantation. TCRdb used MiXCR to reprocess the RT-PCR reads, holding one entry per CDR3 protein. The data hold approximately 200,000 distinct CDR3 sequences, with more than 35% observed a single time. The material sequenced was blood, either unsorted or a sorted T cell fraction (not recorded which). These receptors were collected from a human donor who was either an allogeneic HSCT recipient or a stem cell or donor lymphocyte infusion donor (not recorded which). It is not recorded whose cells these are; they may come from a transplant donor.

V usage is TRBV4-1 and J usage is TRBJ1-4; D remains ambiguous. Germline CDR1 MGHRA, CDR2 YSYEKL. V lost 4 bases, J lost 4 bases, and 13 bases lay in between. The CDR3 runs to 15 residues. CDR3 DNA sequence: TGCGCCAGCAGCCCAGCCGAGACATTTAATGAAAAACTGTTTTTT. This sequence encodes CASSPAETFNEKLFF.

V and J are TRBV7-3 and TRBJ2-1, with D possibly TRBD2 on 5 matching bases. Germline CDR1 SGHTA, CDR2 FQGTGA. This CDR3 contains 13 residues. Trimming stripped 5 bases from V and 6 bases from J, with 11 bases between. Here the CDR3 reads CASSASPANEQFF. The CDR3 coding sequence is TGTGCCAGCAGCGCTAGCCCCGCCAATGAGCAGTTCTTC.

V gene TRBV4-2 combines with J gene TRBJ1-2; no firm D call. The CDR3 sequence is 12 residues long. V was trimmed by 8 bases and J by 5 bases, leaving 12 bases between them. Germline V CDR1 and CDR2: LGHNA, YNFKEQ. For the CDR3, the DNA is TGTGCCAGCTATCAGGACCTTTATGGCTACACCTTC. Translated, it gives CASYQDLYGYTF.

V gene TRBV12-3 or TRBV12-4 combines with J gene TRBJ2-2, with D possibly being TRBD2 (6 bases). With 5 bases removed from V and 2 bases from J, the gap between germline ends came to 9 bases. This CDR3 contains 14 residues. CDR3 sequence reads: CASSRRGNTGELFF. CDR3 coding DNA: TGTGCCAGCAGTCGGAGGGGTAACACCGGGGAGCTGTTTTTT.

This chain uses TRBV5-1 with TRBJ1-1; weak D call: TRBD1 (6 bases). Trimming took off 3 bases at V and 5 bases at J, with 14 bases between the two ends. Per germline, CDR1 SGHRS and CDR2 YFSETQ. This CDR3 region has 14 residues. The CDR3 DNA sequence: TGCGCCAGCAGCTCCTTCGCGGGGGCGACTGAAGCTTTCTTT. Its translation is CASSSFAGATEAFF.

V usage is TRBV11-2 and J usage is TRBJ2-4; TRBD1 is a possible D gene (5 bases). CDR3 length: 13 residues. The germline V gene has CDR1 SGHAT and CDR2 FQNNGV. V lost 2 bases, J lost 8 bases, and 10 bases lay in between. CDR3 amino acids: CASSLRGLYIQYF. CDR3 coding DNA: TGTGCCAGCAGCTTAAGGGGTTTGTACATTCAGTACTTC.